The subject of this entry is one TCR beta chain. A much larger clone lies a single base off, so this may be a read error. The CDR3 is 14 amino acids. V lost 6 bases and J lost 9, with 17 bases in between. Per germline, CDR1 MNHNS and CDR2 SASEGT. This sample was included in a study of human T cells and chemical hapten exposure. TCRdb reprocessed the RACE reads with MiXCR, giving one entry per CDR3 protein. The sample records fewer than 150,000 distinct CDR3 sequences, 13% being singletons. Time point defined: pre-sensitization, week 0. The treatment was: therapeutic diphenylcyclopropenone sensitization with weekly scalp DPC.

This specimen was whole blood, taken in connection with sensitization to the hapten diphenylcyclopropenone (DPC). The chain links TRBV6-1 to TRBJ2-2, with D possibly being TRBD1 (6 bases). The source of this sequence is a woman aged 18-30 years with alopecia areata. Some clones in this sample may be carry-over from other donors' samples. CDR3 sequence (DNA): TGTGCCAGCAGAAACAGGGCGGAGACCTGGGAGCTGTTTTTT. Amino acids: CASRNRAETWELFF.